Many counts were recorded for the clone carrying this TCR beta chain. Its specificity is not known. TCR beta CDR3 sequences were amplified from RNA transcripts. HTBI primers were employed in a first-round RT-PCR of the TCR CDR3. TCRdb fed the multiplex PCR reads into MiXCR, producing one record per CDR3 protein. The table has around 600,000 distinct CDR3 sequences, about 14% seen once. The data are from a study of T cells in Graves' hyperthyroidism and ophthalmopathy. Study information: Sampling of peripheral blood happened at initial diagnosis, prior to any treatment.

Study findings and constraints: Among thyroid clonotypes expanded above 0.001, most also appeared in blood.

Trimming removed 1 base from V and 5 bases from J, with 11 bases in between. Germline V CDR1 and CDR2: MGHRA, YSYEKL. The CDR3 loop spans 14 amino acids. What was sequenced was blood. This TCR was recovered from a woman aged 45-65 years with Graves' ophthalmopathy. This rearrangement joins TRBV4-1 to TRBJ2-5, with D perhaps TRBD2 (5 bases). The CDR3 region is CASSQAGRRETQYF. DNA of the CDR3: TGCGCCAGCAGCCAAGCCGGTCGGAGGGAGACCCAGTACTTC.